The 25 T cell receptor beta chains presented below share a single source sample, sequenced in a study of shared clonotypes between healthy human individuals. Produced via immunoSEQ multiplex PCR; TCRdb's table is partial and in-frame only. The top ten hold roughly 1.2% of the sample, which has over a million clones, approximately 97% seen once. Sequencing used naive CD4+ T cells sorted from blood. Subset given: CD45RA+ positively selected. Every receptor here comes from a man aged 25 to 40 in good health.

This clone was recorded only once. This rearrangement joins TRBV14 to TRBJ1-3; 7 positions match TRBD1. Per the germline V gene, CDR1 is SGHDN and CDR2 is FVKESK. The CDR3 is 14 amino acids. V shed 3 bases, J shed 2 bases, and the junction held 1 base outside the gene matches. The CDR3 sequence: CASSQTGTGNTIYF. The CDR3 DNA is TGTGCCAGCAGCCAGACAGGGACTGGAAACACCATATATTTT.

CDR3 DNA sequence: TGCGCCAGCAGCTTGGATTTTGAGGGGAGCGAGCAGTACTTC. It is translated as CASSLDFEGSEQYF. This chain uses TRBV5-1 with TRBJ2-7, with D tentatively TRBD1 or TRBD2 (5 bases each). This CDR3 has 14 residues. V lost 0 bases and J 6 bases, leaving 13 bases between the germline ends. The germline V gene encodes CDR1 SGHRS and CDR2 YFSETQ.

This clone was picked up a small number of times. V is TRBV7-9 and J is TRBJ1-4, with D perhaps matching TRBD1 (6 bases). The CDR3 is made up of 13 amino acids. From germline, CDR1 is SEHNR and CDR2 FQNEAQ (reference sequence). The V end was cut by 2 bases, the J end by 7 bases, with 8 bases between. The chain's CDR3 is CASSLLDSEKLFF. The CDR3 region has the DNA TGTGCCAGCAGCTTATTGGACAGTGAAAAACTGTTTTTT. Together with reference TRBV7-9 and TRBJ1-4, the CDR3 gives the full variable domain: DTGVSQNPRHKITKRGQNVTFRCDPISEHNRLYWYRQTLGQGPEFLTYFQNEAQLEKSRLLSDRFSAERPKGSFSTLEIQRTEQGDSAMYLCASSLLDSEKLFFGSGTQLSVL.

The chain links TRBV10-3 to TRBJ1-5; TRBD1 matches at 8 bases. The CDR3 has 16 residues. The germline V gene encodes CDR1 ENHRY and CDR2 SYGVKD. Trimming at V came to 2 bases and at J to 0 bases, leaving 3 bases not matched to a gene. The CDR3 loop reads CAISERTGNSNQPQHF. The CDR3 nucleotides read TGTGCCATCAGTGAGAGGACAGGGAATAGCAATCAGCCCCAGCATTTT.

A note on this clone: In the same sample, other DNA sequences code for this CDR3. CDR3 sequence reads: CASSSTGLTYEQYF. In DNA form, the CDR3 reads TGCGCCAGCAGCTCGACAGGGCTCACCTACGAGCAGTACTTC. The chain is built from TRBV5-1 and TRBJ2-7; 7 nucleotides align to TRBD1. In germline, CDR1 is SGHRS, CDR2 YFSETQ. The CDR3 extends over 14 amino acids. The V gene end was trimmed by 3 bases and the J gene end by 2 bases; junction bases not matched to a gene: 5.

CDR3 region: CASSLGIWGTDTQYF. Written as DNA, the CDR3 is TGTGCCAGCAGCTTAGGGATTTGGGGCACAGATACGCAGTATTTT. V gene TRBV5-5 combines with J gene TRBJ2-3; D unclear. This CDR3 comprises 15 residues. Deletions cut 2 bases from V and 1 base from J, with 11 bases between. Per the germline V gene, CDR1 is SGHKS and CDR2 is YYEKEE (reference sequence).

The rearrangement joins TRBV20-1 to TRBJ2-7, with D possibly being TRBD2 (5 bases). CDR3 length: 11 residues. V was cut by 3 bases and J by 6 bases, with 9 bases left in between. Germline CDR1 reads DFQATT; CDR2 reads SNEGSKA (reference sequence). The CDR3 DNA is TGCAGTGCTAGGCAAAGCGGCGAGCAGTACTTC. Its translation: CSARQSGEQYF.

V is TRBV5-1 and J is TRBJ2-1; 10 nucleotides match TRBD2. Per germline, CDR1 SGHRS and CDR2 YFSETQ. The junction had 10 bases not matched to a gene; V was cut back by 4 bases and J by 3 bases. The CDR3 is made up of 17 amino acids. The CDR3, as DNA: TGCGCCAGCAGCCGGGGTGCTAGCGGGAGTCACTACAATGAGCAGTTCTTC. It encodes CASSRGASGSHYNEQFF.

The gene calls are TRBV7-3 and TRBJ2-1; D unresolved. Germline V gives CDR1 SGHTA, CDR2 FQGTGA. The CDR3 is 13 amino acids. Trimming removed 5 bases from V and 7 bases from J, with 12 bases in between. The CDR3 protein is CASSARARNEQFF. CDR3 DNA: TGTGCCAGCAGCGCCCGGGCTAGGAATGAGCAGTTCTTC.

The rearrangement joins TRBV5-1 to TRBJ1-1; tentatively, D is TRBD1 (5 bases). The CDR3 is 15 residues long. Between the trimmed V and J ends, which lost 6 bases and 4 bases, there was a span of 19 bases. Germline V gene lookup returns CDR1 SGHRS and CDR2 YFSETQ. The CDR3 DNA reads as TGCGCCAGCATCCCCTGGCAGGGAGGTAGCACTGAAGCTTTCTTT. Amino acids: CASIPWQGGSTEAFF.

The chain links TRBV5-1 to TRBJ2-3, with a possible D match to TRBD1 (6 bases). CDR3 size: 14 residues. Trimming removed 4 bases at V and 4 bases at J, with 13 bases between. From germline, CDR1 is SGHRS and CDR2 YFSETQ. CDR3 nucleotide sequence: TGCGCCAGCAGCCCGGACAGTGGAGCAGATACGCAGTATTTT. It encodes CASSPDSGADTQYF.

The chain links TRBV15 to TRBJ2-5, with TRBD1 matching 9 bases. The V and J ends lost 6 bases and 4 bases, in that order; junction bases with no gene match: 6. CDR3 length equals 14 residues. Germline V gene sequence: CDR1 LNHNV, CDR2 YYDKDF (reference sequence). The CDR3 DNA reads TGTGCCACCAGGCTCGGGACAGGGTTAGAGACCCAGTACTTC. Translating it yields CATRLGTGLETQYF.

The chain couples TRBV7-2 to TRBJ2-7; no firm D call. V gave up 0 bases and J gave up 5 bases, with 14 bases separating them. Germline values: CDR1 SGHTA, CDR2 FQGNSA. The CDR3 covers 15 residues. CDR3 nucleotides: TGTGCCAGCAGCTTAGCGGGCTACCTCATCGACGAGCAGTACTTC. Protein: CASSLAGYLIDEQYF.

The chain employs TRBV19 and TRBJ1-3; 7 bases map to TRBD1. This CDR3 has 16 amino acids. Germline V gene lookup returns CDR1 LNHDA and CDR2 SQIVND (reference sequence). Losses at the gene ends were 6 bases for V and 0 bases for J; bases not matched to a gene: 8. Written as DNA, the CDR3 is TGTGCCAGTAGGACCACAGGGGACTACTCTGGAAACACCATATATTTT. Translating gives CASRTTGDYSGNTIYF.

The genes are TRBV4-3 and TRBJ2-2, with 8 bases fitting TRBD2. Looked up from germline, CDR1 is LGHNA and CDR2 is YSLEER. The CDR3 runs to 15 residues. The J segment lost 6 bases and the V segment lost 0 bases, leaving 3 bases of the junction unmatched. The CDR3 coding sequence is TGCGCCAGCAGCCAAGATATAGCGGGACCCGGGGAGCTGTTTTTT. It translates to CASSQDIAGPGELFF.

For the CDR3, the DNA is TGTGCCAGCAGCAAAGGGCGGGGATGCTCTGGAAACACCATATATTTT. Its protein is CASSKGRGCSGNTIYF. The rearrangement links TRBV21-1 to TRBJ1-3. TRBV21-1 is recorded as a pseudogene. The CDR3 length is 16 residues.

V gene TRBV5-1 combines with J gene TRBJ1-4; D is possibly TRBD1 (5 bases). Germline V CDR1 and CDR2: SGHRS, YFSETQ. V lost 2 bases and J lost 5, with 7 bases in between. There are 13 residues in the CDR3. CDR3 sequence (DNA): TGCGCCAGCAGCTTTCAGGGAAATGAAAAACTGTTTTTT. As protein: CASSFQGNEKLFF.

This chain links TRBV5-4 with TRBJ2-7; 11 positions agree with TRBD1. The V segment lost 4 bases and the J segment 3 bases; nucleotides outside the gene matches: 6. The CDR3 has 15 residues. CDR1 is SGHNT, CDR2 YYREEE, per germline (reference sequence). The CDR3 DNA is TGTGCCAGCAGCGACTCCGGGACAGGGGGCTACGAGCAGTACTTC. This translates into CASSDSGTGGYEQYF.

The V and J genes are TRBV19 and TRBJ1-5; TRBD1 matches 9 bases. CDR3 length: 14 residues. CDR1 LNHDA and CDR2 SQIVND come from the germline V gene (reference sequence). V lost 5 bases to trimming and J lost 15 bases; unmatched junction nucleotides: 14. The CDR3 coding sequence is TGTGCCAGTAGTCTGAGGACCGGGACAGGGATGTTGCATTTT. Residues: CASSLRTGTGMLHF.

This sequence joins TRBV5-1 and TRBJ1-4; 9 bases line up with TRBD1. This CDR3 region has 13 residues. Germline values: CDR1 SGHRS, CDR2 YFSETQ. V gave up 4 bases and J gave up 7 bases; unmatched junction bases: 2. The CDR3 sequence is CASSPDRGEKLFF. The CDR3 DNA reads TGCGCCAGCAGCCCGGACAGGGGTGAAAAACTGTTTTTT.

V usage is TRBV15 and J usage is TRBJ2-7; D may be TRBD1 or TRBD2 (6 bases each). V lost 8 bases to trimming and J lost 5 bases, with 25 bases between them. The germline V gene has CDR1 LNHNV and CDR2 YYDKDF (reference sequence). This CDR3 has 16 amino acids. The CDR3 DNA is TGTGCCACCGGACTTCGAGGGCCCATCCGGGGGCACGAGCAGTACTTC. It is translated as CATGLRGPIRGHEQYF.

In DNA, the CDR3 is TGCGCCAGCGGAACAGAAGGCTGGGAAGAGACCCAGTACTTC. Its translation is CASGTEGWEETQYF. This chain connects TRBV5-1 to TRBJ2-5; D gene uncertain. The CDR3 is 14 amino acids. Germline V gene lookup returns CDR1 SGHRS and CDR2 YFSETQ. V lost 7 bases to trimming and J lost 3 bases, with 16 bases between them.

The chain carries TRBV30 and TRBJ1-4, with D possibly being TRBD1 (5 bases). The CDR3 has 17 amino acids. Germline assignment: CDR1 GTSNPN and CDR2 SVGIG (reference sequence). Deletions cut 8 bases from V and 3 bases from J, with 25 bases between. CDR3 loop: CALEGQGGSRANEKLFF. CDR3 bases: TGTGCCCTGGAAGGCCAGGGAGGGAGTAGGGCTAATGAAAAACTGTTTTTT. Together with reference TRBV30 and TRBJ1-4, the CDR3 gives the full variable domain: SQTIHQWPATLVQPVGSPLSLECTVEGTSNPNLYWYRQAAGRGLQLLFYSVGIGQISSEVPQNLSASRPQDRQFILSSKKLLLSDSGFYLCALEGQGGSRANEKLFFGSGTQLSVL.

The rearrangement joins TRBV11-2 to TRBJ2-1; D is perhaps TRBD1 (5 bases). Germline V gene sequence: CDR1 SGHAT, CDR2 FQNNGV. CDR3 length: 16 amino acids. Trimming shortened V by 6 bases and J by 4 bases, and 19 bases separated the two germline ends. The chain's CDR3 is CASRGWTTLGYNEQFF. The CDR3 nucleotides read TGTGCCAGCAGGGGATGGACAACCCTGGGATACAATGAGCAGTTCTTC.

V and J are TRBV10-3 and TRBJ1-4, with a tentative D call TRBD1 (5 bases). Germline CDR1 ENHRY, CDR2 SYGVKD. Trimming cost V 2 bases and J 10 bases, with 8 bases left between them. This CDR3 has 12 amino acids. The CDR3: CAISEDSSKLFF. The CDR3 DNA reads as TGTGCCATCAGTGAGGACAGCTCAAAACTGTTTTTT.